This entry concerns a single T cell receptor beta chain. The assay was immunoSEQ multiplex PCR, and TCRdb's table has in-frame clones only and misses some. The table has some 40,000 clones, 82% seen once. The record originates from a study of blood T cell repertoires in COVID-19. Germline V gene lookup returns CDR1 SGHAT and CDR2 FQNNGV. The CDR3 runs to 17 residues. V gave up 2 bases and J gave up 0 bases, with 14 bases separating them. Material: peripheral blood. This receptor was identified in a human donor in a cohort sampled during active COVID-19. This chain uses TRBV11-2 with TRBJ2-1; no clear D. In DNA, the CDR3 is TGTGCCAGCAGCTTAAGCCTCGTTACGGGCTCCTACAATGAGCAGTTCTTC. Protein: CASSLSLVTGSYNEQFF. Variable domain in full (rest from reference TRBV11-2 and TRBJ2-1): EAGVAQSPRYKIIEKRQSVAFWCNPISGHATLYWYQQILGQGPKLLIQFQNNGVVDDSQLPKDRFSAERLKGVDSTLKIQPAKLEDSAVYLCASSLSLVTGSYNEQFFGPGTRLTVL.